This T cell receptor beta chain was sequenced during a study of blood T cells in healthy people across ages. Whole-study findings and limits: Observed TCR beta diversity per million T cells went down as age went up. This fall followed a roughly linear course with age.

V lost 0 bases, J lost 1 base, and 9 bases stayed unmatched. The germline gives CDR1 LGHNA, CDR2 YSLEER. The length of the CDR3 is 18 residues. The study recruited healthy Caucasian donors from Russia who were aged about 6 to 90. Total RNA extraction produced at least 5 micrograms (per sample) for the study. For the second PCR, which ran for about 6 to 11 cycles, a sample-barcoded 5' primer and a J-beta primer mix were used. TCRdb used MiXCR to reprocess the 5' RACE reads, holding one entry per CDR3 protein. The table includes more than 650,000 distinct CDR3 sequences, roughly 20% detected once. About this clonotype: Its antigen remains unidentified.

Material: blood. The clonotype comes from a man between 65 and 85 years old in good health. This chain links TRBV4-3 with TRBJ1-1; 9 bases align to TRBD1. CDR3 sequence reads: CASSQDARTGEGNTEAFF. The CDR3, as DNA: TGCGCCAGCAGCCAAGACGCCAGGACAGGGGAGGGGAACACTGAAGCTTTCTTT.